The 15 T cell receptor beta chains presented below share a single source sample, sequenced in a study of T cell repertoires in cytomegalovirus infection. MiXCR, run by TCRdb on the reads, gives a single entry per CDR3 protein. Among about 920,000 distinct CDR3 sequences listed, roughly 31% were seen once. These receptors' antigens are unknown. This sample comprised cultured CD8+ T cells from PBMCs, obtained from culture after CMV antigen stimulation. The receptors derive from a human donor in good health (CMV status not recorded). Some clones in this sample may be carry-over from other donors' samples.

The sample holds many counts of this clonotype. This chain uses TRBV6-5 with TRBJ1-1; D is ambiguous. Trimming took 0 bases from V and 2 from J, leaving 7 bases between them. The CDR3 contains 14 residues. From germline, CDR1 is MNHEY and CDR2 SVGAGI. CDR3 loop: CASSYSGSNTEAFF. For the CDR3, the DNA is TGTGCCAGCAGTTACTCAGGGTCTAACACTGAAGCTTTCTTT.

Regarding this clonotype: A much more abundant neighbour one base away suggests this may be a read error. The chain uses TRBV7-2 and TRBJ1-1; a weak D match, TRBD1 (6 bases). The CDR3 is made up of 15 amino acids. CDR1 SGHTA and CDR2 FQGNSA come from the germline V gene. The CDR3, as DNA: TGTGCCAGCAACTTAATCCCACAGGGGAACACTGAAGCTTTCTTT. Encoded protein: CASNLIPQGNTEAFF.

This clonotype was observed a single time. This chain joins TRBV6-8 and TRBJ2-2; D gene ambiguous. CDR1 and CDR2 (germline): MNHGY, SAAAGT. The CDR3 sequence is 15 residues long. Trimming took off 7 bases at V and 1 base at J, with 13 bases between the two ends. DNA of the CDR3: TGTGCCAGCATTGCATTCCTGGGGAACACCGGGGAGCTGTTTTTT. Translation gives CASIAFLGNTGELFF.

The chain has TRBV12-3 or TRBV12-4 and TRBJ2-7; D is possibly TRBD1 or TRBD2 (7 bases each). V was trimmed by 6 bases and J by 0 bases, leaving 12 bases between them. The CDR3 is 14 amino acids. CDR3 sequence (DNA): TGTGCCAGCAGCGGGGGGACAGTCTCCTACGAGCAGTACTTC. It yields the protein CASSGGTVSYEQYF.

The V call is TRBV5-4, the J call TRBJ2-7, with D perhaps assigned TRBD1 or TRBD2 (6 bases each). The CDR3 extends over 15 amino acids. The V end was cut by 3 bases, the J end by 0 bases, with 13 bases between. Germline CDR1 is SGHNT and CDR2 is YYREEE (reference sequence). The CDR3 DNA sequence: TGTGCCAGCAGCTCGGAGGGGGGTCCCTCCTACGAGCAGTACTTC. Its translation is CASSSEGGPSYEQYF.

This clonotype came up a few times. This chain joins TRBV7-9 and TRBJ1-4; maybe TRBD1 (5 bases). Trimming pared 5 bases from V and 8 bases from J, leaving 15 bases between. The CDR3 totals 14 residues. The germline V gene has CDR1 SEHNR and CDR2 FQNEAQ (reference sequence). CDR3 residues: CASSPRQGKEKLFF. CDR3 DNA: TGTGCCAGCAGCCCCCGGCAGGGCAAGGAAAAACTGTTTTTT.

This clonotype was counted between two and nine times. The rearrangement uses TRBV12-3 or TRBV12-4 and TRBJ1-5, with D possibly being TRBD1 (5 bases). V lost 5 bases and J lost 6, with 11 bases in between. CDR3 length equals 13 residues. The DNA of the CDR3 is TGTGCCAGCAGTACGGGACGGCGTCAGCCCCAGCATTTT. Translating it yields CASSTGRRQPQHF.

This clonotype was recorded a few times. The DNA for the CDR3 is TGCGCCAGCAGCTTGGCCGTTCGTTGGCAGGGGGCTTATCAGCCCCAGCATTTT. Its translation: CASSLAVRWQGAYQPQHF. The V and J genes are TRBV5-1 and TRBJ1-5, with 8 bases lining up with TRBD1. Germline trimming cut 0 bases from V and 5 bases from J; bases unmatched to any gene: 13. Germline CDR1 SGHRS, CDR2 YFSETQ. CDR3 length: 18 residues.

This chain joins TRBV10-3 and TRBJ2-3, with 7 bases fitting TRBD1. The CDR3 extends over 20 amino acids. In germline, CDR1 is ENHRY, CDR2 SYGVKD. The V gene end was trimmed by 0 bases and the J gene end by 2 bases; junction bases not matched to a gene: 17. Written as DNA, the CDR3 is TGTGCCATCAGTGAGTCCGACTTCGGGACAGCCCGAGGGATCACAGATACGCAGTATTTT. This sequence encodes CAISESDFGTARGITDTQYF.

The chain uses TRBV14 and TRBJ2-3; D perhaps matches TRBD1 (5 bases). V shed 2 bases and J shed 4 bases, with 13 bases lying between them. Germline V gives CDR1 SGHDN, CDR2 FVKESK. The CDR3 loop spans 15 amino acids. The CDR3 loop reads CASSQNLLGADTQYF. CDR3 nucleotides: TGTGCCAGCAGCCAAAATCTATTAGGGGCAGATACGCAGTATTTT.

Points on this clonotype: Compared with germline, one end of the junction differs, possibly owing to a read error. The CDR3 spells CTSSLVQILTNEQFF. DNA of the CDR3: TGTACCAGCAGTTTAGTCCAGATACTGACAAATGAGCAGTTCTTC. V is TRBV27 and J is TRBJ2-1; D is unclear. This CDR3 contains 15 residues. CDR1 and CDR2 from the germline V gene are MNHEY and SMNVEV (reference sequence).

This rearrangement joins TRBV5-1 to TRBJ2-3; 9 bases are a match to TRBD1. The CDR3 loop spans 15 amino acids. The germline V gene encodes CDR1 SGHRS and CDR2 YFSETQ. J was trimmed by 3 bases and V by 4 bases; bases with no gene match: 6. The CDR3 region is CASSVDRGRTDTQYF. The CDR3 DNA is TGCGCCAGCAGCGTGGACAGGGGTCGGACAGATACGCAGTATTTT.

This clonotype was recorded a few times. V is TRBV6-5 and J is TRBJ2-5; possible D gene TRBD1, 6 bases. V was cut by 0 bases and J by 1 base, with 12 bases left in between. Germline CDR1 MNHEY, CDR2 SVGAGI. The CDR3 consists of 16 residues. Here the CDR3 reads CASSYSWYRAQETQYF. DNA of the CDR3: TGTGCCAGCAGTTACTCGTGGTACAGGGCCCAAGAGACCCAGTACTTC.

The rearrangement links TRBV6-1 to TRBJ2-1; D remains ambiguous. The germline gives CDR1 MNHNS, CDR2 SASEGT. Between the trimmed V and J ends, which lost 1 base and 12 bases, there was a span of 7 bases. The CDR3 extends over 11 amino acids. In DNA, the CDR3 is TGTGCCAGCAGTGAAGGACGACTGCAGTTCTTC. This codes for CASSEGRLQFF.

V is TRBV4-1 and J is TRBJ2-2; 8 nucleotides align to TRBD2. The germline V gene has CDR1 MGHRA and CDR2 YSYEKL. Trimming cost V 1 base and J 11 bases; bases outside gene matches: 9. CDR3 size: 15 residues. The CDR3 region is CASSQVLSGAPELFF. CDR3 bases: TGCGCCAGCAGCCAAGTTCTTAGCGGGGCCCCTGAGCTGTTTTTT.